This T cell receptor (beta chain) was recorded in a study of blood T cell repertoires in COVID-19. Study context: Material from acute and convalescent COVID-19 was sourced from the United States, Italy and Spain. PBMCs, B-cell-depleted T cells, or T cells provided the cDNA or gDNA that made up the material.

Study processing details: Scientists estimated how many nucleated cells there were by amplifying reference gene primers. This table comes from immunoSEQ multiplex PCR, and its TCRdb copy is limited to in-frame clones, with some not included. D and trimming were read from the DNA, whereas the V and J calls and clone size are those reported in that table. This sample carries approximately 26,000 clones, around 90% of them seen once, and the ten largest clones take around 1.7%. After removal of 1 base from V and 5 bases from J, the junction contained 10 bases not matched to a gene. From germline, CDR1 is SGHAT and CDR2 FQNNGV. There are 16 residues in the CDR3.

The chain has TRBV11-2 and TRBJ1-1; the match to TRBD1 covers 7 bases. Input material: peripheral blood. The sequence came from a woman aged 55-75 years with active COVID-19. The DNA of the CDR3 is TGTGCCAGCAGCTTAGCAGGGGGGATGTTACGGACTGAAGCTTTCTTT. Protein product: CASSLAGGMLRTEAFF.